What follows are 2 T cell receptor beta chains derived from one specimen sequenced in a study of T cell responses to AZD1222 COVID-19 vaccine. Sequencing used immunoSEQ multiplex PCR; TCRdb keeps in-frame clones, though not all of them. The table shows roughly 150,000 clones, with about 90% occurring only once. Sequencing used peripheral blood, obtained on day 0 of AZD1222 vaccination. The receptor source for this set is an adult in good health.

The chain has TRBV7-9 and TRBJ1-2; D ambiguous. V was shortened by 0 bases and J by 4 bases, with 15 bases between the two germline ends. The CDR3 has 16 residues. Germline CDR1 SEHNR, CDR2 FQNEAQ (reference sequence). CDR3 in amino acids: CASSLAPESGLYGYTF. DNA for the CDR3: TGTGCCAGCAGCTTAGCGCCGGAGAGTGGGCTCTATGGCTACACCTTC.

This sequence joins TRBV7-3 and TRBJ2-2, with D unresolved. The V end lost 6 bases, the J end lost 5 bases, and 10 bases lay between the germline ends. CDR3 length: 13 amino acids. Germline V gene lookup returns CDR1 SGHTA and CDR2 FQGTGA. The CDR3 spells CASRRHTTGELFF. Here the CDR3 DNA reads TGTGCCAGCAGAAGACATACAACCGGGGAGCTGTTTTTT.